This T cell receptor beta chain was retrieved from a study of CD8+ T cells in alopecia areata. Overall study context: Dosing spanned 6 to 18 months on tofacitinib, then 6 months off drug.

Note on this clone: The antigen remains undetermined.

J lost 4 bases, V lost 4 bases, and 3 bases had no gene match. The CDR3 consists of 13 residues. Germline V CDR1 and CDR2: MGHDK, SYGVNS. Overall study findings and caveats: Possibly because of HLA-related factors, TCR sharing was less clear across patients than in mice. Lesional scalp displayed greater clonality than normal scalp, most notably in alopecia totalis/universalis.

After isolation, RNA underwent reverse transcription to generate cDNA as the sequencing template. The protocol was immunoSEQ multiplex PCR, while the TCRdb copy is restricted to in-frame clones and leaves out a portion. The sample carries 200,000 to 250,000 clones, about 68% recorded once. The receptor was derived from a human donor with alopecia areata. The material was CD4+ T cells sorted from blood, obtained at week 0. This chain uses TRBV25-1 with TRBJ1-2; 7 bases align to TRBD1. DNA of the CDR3: TGTGCCAGCAGTGCGGGGACAGTCTATGGCTACACCTTC. This sequence encodes CASSAGTVYGYTF.